The clone carrying this T cell receptor beta chain came up a few times. No antigen is known for it. This sample stems from a study of regulatory T cells in long-lasting Graves disease. The authors built TCR beta libraries using iRepertoire HTBI primers and Arm-PCR of CDR3 regions. TCRdb called the multiplex PCR reads again in MiXCR, with one record for every CDR3 protein. The sample records roughly 400,000 distinct CDR3 sequences, more than 20% being singletons. As to time point: persistent/refractory GD, antithyroid drugs over 5 years with positive TRAb. Researchers made the TCR library from RNA that was extracted from PBMCs. Study observations and caveats: Whereas new patients shared about 980 public clonotypes, persistent patients shared more, at under 3,500.

This CDR3 is 12 amino acids long. CDR1 and CDR2 from the germline V gene are SQVTM and ANQGSEA. Between the trimmed V and J ends, which lost 3 bases and 4 bases, there was a span of 9 bases. This TCR was recovered from a female donor with Graves disease. The gene calls are TRBV29-1 and TRBJ2-5; D unresolved. This material consisted of peripheral blood mononuclear cells (PBMCs), taken when the disease was refractory, from a patient treated with antithyroid drugs. The CDR3 loop is CSVESLIETQYF. For the CDR3, the DNA is TGCAGCGTTGAGTCTCTAATAGAGACCCAGTACTTC. The variable domain in full, completed from reference TRBV29-1 and TRBJ2-5, reads SAVISQKPSRDICQRGTSLTIQCQVDSQVTMMFWYRQQPGQSLTLIATANQGSEATYESGFVIDKFPISRPNLTFSTLTVSNMSPEDSSIYLCSVESLIETQYFGPGTRLLVL.